These 26 T cell receptor beta chains originate from one sample sequenced in a study of blood T cell repertoires in COVID-19. Some clones are missing from TCRdb's copy, which holds only in-frame ones; the method was immunoSEQ multiplex PCR. The sample has around 500,000 clones, around 85% seen once; the top ten hold roughly 8.5%. The sequenced material came from PBMCs or T cells enriched from blood (not recorded which). These receptors were collected from a woman between 55 and 75 years old who had recovered from COVID-19.

This clone was picked up one time. The chain carries TRBV7-2 and TRBJ2-7, with D unclear. The CDR3 has 13 residues. CDR1 is SGHTA and CDR2 is FQGNSA in the germline V gene. Trimming left V 1 base short and J 7 bases short, with 11 bases between. The CDR3 sequence: CASSLVTAGEQYV. The CDR3, as DNA: TGTGCCAGCAGCTTAGTGACCGCCGGGGAGCAGTACGTC.

This rearrangement joins TRBV9 to TRBJ2-3, with 7 positions matching TRBD2. CDR1 and CDR2 from the germline V gene are SGDLS and YYNGEE. J gave up 6 bases and V 0 bases, and 10 bases lay outside the gene matches. This CDR3 is built from 16 residues. DNA for the CDR3: TGTGCCAGCAGCGTAGGGGGAGGGGCCGATGCTGATACGCAGTATTTT. It codes for CASSVGGGADADTQYF.

This chain uses TRBV5-1 with TRBJ2-7; 8 positions match TRBD1. V shed 0 bases and J 2 bases; nucleotides not matched to a gene: 7. This CDR3 region has 16 residues. Germline-derived CDR1 and CDR2 are SGHRS and YFSETQ. CDR3 nucleotide sequence: TGCGCCAGCAGCTTGGGGACAGGGAGGTTCCCCTACGAGCAGTACTTC. This translates into CASSLGTGRFPYEQYF.

V usage is TRBV4-1 and J usage is TRBJ2-3, with 9 positions matching TRBD2. CDR1 MGHRA and CDR2 YSYEKL come from the germline V gene. With V trimmed by 4 bases and J by 6 bases, 11 bases remained unmatched. The CDR3 has 16 residues. The CDR3 coding sequence is TGCGCCAGCAGCCCCTTGGGGAGCGGGGGGACCGATACGCAGTATTTT. Translation: CASSPLGSGGTDTQYF.

The CDR3 DNA follows: TGCAGTGCTAGTGGGACAGGGCTCGCAAATGGCTACACCTTC. This translates into CSASGTGLANGYTF. The chain couples TRBV20-1 to TRBJ1-2; 9 nucleotides match TRBD1. This CDR3 spans 14 amino acids. V trimming: 3 bases; J trimming: 6 bases; junction bases outside the gene matches: 8. The germline V gene encodes CDR1 DFQATT and CDR2 SNEGSKA (reference sequence).

The chain couples TRBV5-1 to TRBJ2-1; 12 bases fit TRBD1. Germline V gives CDR1 SGHRS, CDR2 YFSETQ. The CDR3 extends over 19 amino acids. The V gene end was trimmed by 0 bases and the J gene end by 6 bases; junction bases not matched to a gene: 13. In DNA, the CDR3 is TGCGCCAGCAGCTTGGAACGGGACAGGGGGCGAGTAGGGAGCAATGAGCAGTTCTTC. Translation gives CASSLERDRGRVGSNEQFF.

The V call is TRBV5-1, the J call TRBJ1-1, with D possibly matching TRBD1 (6 bases). From germline, CDR1 is SGHRS and CDR2 YFSETQ. The length of the CDR3 is 18 residues. V lost 3 bases, J lost 3 bases, and 24 bases lay in between. CDR3 in DNA: TGCGCCAGCAGCTATCCTCCGGGACAACGGGCCGGGGACACTGAAGCTTTCTTT. Protein product: CASSYPPGQRAGDTEAFF.

This clone came up once. V gene TRBV7-8 combines with J gene TRBJ2-7; D is perhaps TRBD2 (6 bases). The length of the CDR3 is 15 residues. V lost 5 bases, J lost 0 bases, and 14 bases lay in between. The V gene's germline CDR1 is SGHVS and CDR2 FQNEAQ. CDR3 in DNA: TGTGCCAGCAGCGCGGGGCGGGTAAGCTCCTACGAGCAGTACTTC. Its translation: CASSAGRVSSYEQYF.

The chain combines TRBV4-1 with TRBJ1-1, with 8 bases identical to TRBD1. J gave up 1 base and V 2 bases, and 3 bases lay outside the gene matches. Per the germline V gene, CDR1 is MGHRA and CDR2 is YSYEKL. The CDR3 is 15 residues long. This chain's CDR3 is CASSQTGTGNTEAFF. CDR3 bases: TGCGCCAGCAGCCAAACCGGGACAGGGAACACTGAAGCTTTCTTT.

The J gene is TRBJ1-1, the V gene TRBV19; the match to TRBD1 covers 10 bases. Germline trimming cut 6 bases from V and 3 bases from J; bases unmatched to any gene: 7. Per germline, CDR1 LNHDA and CDR2 SQIVND (reference sequence). The CDR3 sequence is 15 residues long. This CDR3 is CASRRQGAGDTEAFF. The CDR3 region has the DNA TGTGCCAGTAGACGACAGGGGGCGGGAGACACTGAAGCTTTCTTT.

This clone occurred once. The rearrangement links TRBV12-3 or TRBV12-4 to TRBJ1-1, with D hard to call. Trimming shortened V by 1 base and J by 9 bases, and 12 bases separated the two germline ends. CDR3 length equals 13 residues. CDR3 DNA: TGTGCCAGCAGTTTAGGAGGCGGCGGAAAAGCTTTCTTT. Its translation: CASSLGGGGKAFF.

The chain couples TRBV10-2 to TRBJ1-1; D may be TRBD1 (6 bases). Trimming pared 8 bases from V and 1 base from J, leaving 11 bases between. The germline V gene has CDR1 WSHSY and CDR2 SAAADI. This CDR3 region has 13 residues. The CDR3, as DNA: TGCGCCAGCGCCCTACAGGGGAACACTGAAGCTTTCTTT. Translated: CASALQGNTEAFF.

This clone appeared a few times. The chain has TRBV9 and TRBJ1-4; TRBD1 matches at 8 bases. The J segment lost 2 bases and the V segment lost 3 bases, leaving 6 bases of the junction unmatched. This CDR3 spans 16 amino acids. The germline gives CDR1 SGDLS, CDR2 YYNGEE. CDR3 loop: CASSGHRGTTNEKLFF. CDR3 bases: TGTGCCAGCAGCGGCCACAGGGGGACGACTAATGAAAAACTGTTTTTT.

The V and J genes are TRBV21-1 and TRBJ2-1; whether TRBD1, the table's D call, matches the DNA was not checked. TRBV21-1 is reported as a pseudogene. CDR3 length: 13 amino acids. The CDR3 DNA reads TGTGCCAGCAGCAAAGATTCAGGGTGCGAGCAGTTCTTC. It translates to CASSKDSGCEQFF.

The chain has TRBV9 and TRBJ2-2, with 8 bases lining up with TRBD2. J gave up 5 bases and V 3 bases, and 6 bases lay outside the gene matches. CDR1 SGDLS and CDR2 YYNGEE come from the germline V gene. The CDR3 is 15 amino acids. CDR3 DNA: TGTGCCAGCAGCGGATCCGGGGGGGCAACCGGGGAGCTGTTTTTT. It yields the protein CASSGSGGATGELFF.

CDR3 DNA sequence: TGTGCTAGTGGTTTGGTACTTGGGAAGAGGGTAAATCAGCCCCAGCATTTT. Its translation: CASGLVLGKRVNQPQHF. The chain has TRBV12-5 and TRBJ1-5; D is ambiguous. The V gene lost 0 bases and the J gene lost 4 bases, with 16 bases spanning the gap. This CDR3 has 17 residues. CDR1 LGHNT and CDR2 FRNRAP come from the germline V gene.

This clone was counted a few times. The V and J genes are TRBV6-4 and TRBJ2-7, with a tentative D call TRBD1 (6 bases). The CDR3 is made up of 13 amino acids. Germline V lookup: CDR1 MRHNA, CDR2 SNTAGT. Trimming shortened V by 9 bases and J by 0 bases, and 12 bases separated the two germline ends. This CDR3 reads CARDSRPSYEQYV. The CDR3 DNA reads as TGTGCCAGGGACAGTCGTCCCTCCTACGAGCAGTACGTC.

The chain couples TRBV29-1 to TRBJ1-4; possibly TRBD1 for D (5 bases). CDR3 length: 16 amino acids. V was cut by 7 bases and J by 7 bases, with 25 bases left in between. Germline CDR1 and CDR2: SQVTM and ANQGSEA. CDR3 in amino acids: CSDQSIGGYIFEKLFF. For the CDR3, the DNA is TGCAGCGACCAGAGTATCGGGGGGTATATTTTTGAAAAACTGTTTTTT.

This rearrangement joins TRBV11-2 to TRBJ1-3, with D possibly being TRBD1 (5 bases). Trimming stripped 5 bases from V and 0 bases from J, with 20 bases between. The CDR3 is 18 residues long. Germline lookup yields CDR1 SGHAT and CDR2 FQNNGV. DNA of the CDR3: TGTGCCAGCAGCCCAATCCCGTCAAGACAGCGCTCTGGAAACACCATATATTTT. Amino acids: CASSPIPSRQRSGNTIYF.

A word on this clone: Other DNA sequences from this sample encode an identical CDR3 as well. V usage is TRBV9 and J usage is TRBJ1-2; the D is unclear. Trimming stripped 0 bases from V and 2 bases from J, with 11 bases between. The CDR3 is 15 amino acids. In germline, CDR1 is SGDLS, CDR2 YYNGEE. Here the CDR3 reads CASSVGAGTNYGYTF. DNA of the CDR3: TGTGCCAGCAGCGTAGGGGCAGGCACCAACTATGGCTACACCTTC.

This clone appeared a single time. The genes are TRBV7-2 and TRBJ2-5; 12 nucleotides match TRBD2. V was clipped by 6 bases and J by 5 bases; unmatched bases: 4. The CDR3 consists of 14 residues. Germline V lookup: CDR1 SGHTA, CDR2 FQGNSA. The CDR3 here is CASSDTSGGETQYF. CDR3 nucleotides: TGTGCCAGCAGTGATACTAGCGGGGGGGAGACCCAGTACTTC.

The chain links TRBV19 to TRBJ1-6; no clear D. Germline V lookup: CDR1 LNHDA, CDR2 SQIVND (reference sequence). The CDR3 is 13 amino acids. Trimming pared 11 bases from V and 11 bases from J, leaving 19 bases between. The DNA of the CDR3 is TGTGCCTCAAAACCAGGCCCGGGGACACCCCTCCACTTT. Translating it yields CASKPGPGTPLHF.

The chain recombines TRBV5-1 with TRBJ1-2; D may be TRBD1 (5 bases). Germline CDR1 and CDR2: SGHRS and YFSETQ. The CDR3 consists of 13 residues. Trimming took 0 bases from V and 8 from J, leaving 11 bases between them. The CDR3 DNA sequence: TGCGCCAGCAGCTTGGGAGCGGGGGACGGCTACACCTTC. Amino acids: CASSLGAGDGYTF.

This clone came up once. The chain couples TRBV7-2 to TRBJ2-1; no reliable D call. CDR1 and CDR2 from the germline V gene are SGHTA and FQGNSA. Trimming took 7 bases from V and 1 from J, leaving 20 bases between them. The CDR3 extends over 17 amino acids. The CDR3 protein is CASTDQLQTISYNEQFF. CDR3 nucleotides: TGTGCCAGCACCGACCAATTACAGACGATATCCTACAATGAGCAGTTCTTC.

The chain uses TRBV18 and TRBJ1-1; possibly TRBD1 for D (5 bases). Trimming cost V 3 bases and J 3 bases, with 11 bases left between them. Per the germline V gene, CDR1 is KGHSH and CDR2 is LQKENI. The CDR3 has 14 residues. This CDR3 reads CASSPTGGDTEAFF. In DNA, the CDR3 is TGTGCCAGCTCACCTACCGGGGGGGACACTGAAGCTTTCTTT.

The genes are TRBV9 and TRBJ1-2; perhaps TRBD1 as D (5 bases). V was cut by 4 bases and J by 4 bases, with 20 bases left in between. The CDR3 runs 16 residues. Germline V gives CDR1 SGDLS, CDR2 YYNGEE. In nucleotides, the CDR3 is TGTGCCAGCAGCACCAGCCCGCTGGGGGGAGGCTATGGCTACACCTTC. Its translation: CASSTSPLGGGYGYTF.